This T cell receptor (beta chain) originates from a study of T cells in Graves' hyperthyroidism and ophthalmopathy. About the research overall: Sampling of peripheral blood happened at initial diagnosis, prior to any treatment. Study-wide points: Also found in blood were most expanded thyroid clonotypes above 0.001.

The CDR3 runs 15 residues. Germline V gene data show CDR1 as SGHVS and CDR2 as FQNEAQ. Unmatched junction bases numbered 3, after V lost 5 bases and J lost 4 bases. This clonotype was recorded at least ten times. The antigen is unknown. Amplified TCR beta CDR3 regions derived from RNA transcripts. In the first-round RT-PCR of the TCR CDR3, the HTBI primer set was used. TCRdb used MiXCR to reprocess the multiplex PCR reads, holding one entry per CDR3 protein. The sample holds approximately 620,000 distinct CDR3 sequences; approximately 14% are singletons and the top ten take around 5.4%. The sequence was collected from a woman aged 25 to 45 with Graves' hyperthyroidism that later progressed to Graves' ophthalmopathy. Sequenced material: blood. The V and J genes are TRBV7-8 and TRBJ2-6; 9 bases are shared with TRBD2. DNA for the CDR3: TGTGCCAGCAGCGGGACTAGCTTCGGGGCCAACGTCCTGACTTTC. Its protein product is CASSGTSFGANVLTF. Supplemented by reference TRBV7-8 and TRBJ2-6, the full variable domain reads GAGVSQSPRYKVAKRGQDVALRCDPISGHVSLFWYQQALGQGPEFLTYFQNEAQLDKSGLPSDRFFAERPEGSVSTLKIQRTQQEDSAVYLCASSGTSFGANVLTFGAGSRLTVL.